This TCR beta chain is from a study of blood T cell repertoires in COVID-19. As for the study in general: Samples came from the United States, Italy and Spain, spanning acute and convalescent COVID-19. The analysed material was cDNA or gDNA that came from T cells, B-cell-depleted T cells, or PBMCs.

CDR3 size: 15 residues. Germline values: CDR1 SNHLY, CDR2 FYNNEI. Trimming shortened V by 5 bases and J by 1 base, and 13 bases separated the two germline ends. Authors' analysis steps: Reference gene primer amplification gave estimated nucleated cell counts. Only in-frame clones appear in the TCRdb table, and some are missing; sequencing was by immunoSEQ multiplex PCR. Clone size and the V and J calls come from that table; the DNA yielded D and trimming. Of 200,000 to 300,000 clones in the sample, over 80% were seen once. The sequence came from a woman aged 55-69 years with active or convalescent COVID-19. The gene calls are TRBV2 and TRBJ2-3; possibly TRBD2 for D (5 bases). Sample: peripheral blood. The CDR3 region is CASSRKDLGTDTQYF. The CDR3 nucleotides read TGTGCCAGCAGTAGGAAGGACTTGGGCACAGATACGCAGTATTTT.